This is a list of T cell receptor beta chains from one sample in a study of beta chain features in type 1 diabetes. Sequencing was performed with immunoSEQ multiplex PCR; in TCRdb, only in-frame clones are kept and a portion is missing. The sample consists of around 200,000 clones, around 13% of them appearing once. The sample consisted of central memory CD4+ T cells from blood. All receptors come from a woman between 18 and 29 years old in good health. Both conserved end residues are part of each CDR3. A D gene is named only where the DNA matches it firmly. Clone sizes are given selectively: once, few, many, or a class where the clone is expanded.

D gene: NA; J gene: TRBJ2-3; clone size: many; V gene: TRBV29-1; CDR3 protein: CSVIRGSDTQYF; CDR3 DNA: TGCAGCGTGATTAGGGGGTCCGATACGCAGTATTTT
D gene: NA; J gene: TRBJ2-1; clone size: few; V gene: TRBV9; CDR3 protein: CASSSRAVRDVPEQFF; CDR3 DNA: TGTGCCAGCAGCTCCAGAGCGGTCCGGGATGTCCCTGAGCAGTTCTTC
D gene: TRBD2; J gene: TRBJ2-5; clone size: NA; V gene: TRBV6-5; CDR3 protein: CASRQAGSGETQYF; CDR3 DNA: TGTGCCAGCAGACAAGCGGGATCCGGGGAGACCCAGTACTTC
D gene: TRBD2; J gene: TRBJ2-3; clone size: NA; V gene: TRBV15; CDR3 protein: CATSRDLAVSTDTQYF; CDR3 DNA: TGTGCCACCAGCAGAGACCTAGCGGTTAGCACAGATACGCAGTATTTT
D gene: NA; J gene: TRBJ2-5; clone size: few; V gene: TRBV11-1; CDR3 protein: CASSFPRETQYF; CDR3 DNA: TGTGCCAGCAGCTTTCCGCGAGAGACCCAGTACTTC
D gene: NA; J gene: TRBJ2-7; clone size: few; V gene: TRBV28; CDR3 protein: CASSLFRVNEQYF; CDR3 DNA: TGTGCCAGCAGTTTATTCAGGGTAAACGAGCAGTACTTC
D gene: NA; J gene: TRBJ1-2; clone size: few; V gene: TRBV30; CDR3 protein: CACRDSSNYGYTF; CDR3 DNA: TGTGCCTGTCGGGACTCCTCTAACTATGGCTACACCTTC
D gene: NA; J gene: TRBJ2-7; clone size: few; V gene: TRBV29-1; CDR3 protein: CSVDGIYSHEQYF; CDR3 DNA: TGCAGCGTTGACGGGATTTACTCCCACGAGCAGTACTTC
D gene: NA; J gene: TRBJ2-7; clone size: few; V gene: TRBV6-1; CDR3 protein: CASSVQLTNDEQYF; CDR3 DNA: TGTGCCAGCAGTGTACAACTGACTAACGACGAGCAGTACTTC
D gene: TRBD1; J gene: TRBJ2-2; clone size: NA; V gene: TRBV4-2; CDR3 protein: CASSQQGQGAGELFF; CDR3 DNA: TGTGCCAGCAGCCAACAGGGACAGGGCGCCGGGGAGCTGTTTTTT
D gene: TRBD1; J gene: TRBJ2-1; clone size: few; V gene: TRBV18; CDR3 protein: CASSPQGAKGNEQFF; CDR3 DNA: TGTGCCAGCTCACCACAGGGGGCAAAGGGCAATGAGCAGTTCTTC
D gene: TRBD1; J gene: TRBJ1-2; clone size: NA; V gene: TRBV5-1; CDR3 protein: CASSLTSTGTATGYTF; CDR3 DNA: TGCGCCAGCAGCTTAACCTCGACAGGGACCGCAACGGGCTACACCTTC
D gene: TRBD1; J gene: TRBJ2-1; clone size: NA; V gene: TRBV7-2; CDR3 protein: CASSLFGQGNHNEQFF; CDR3 DNA: TGTGCCAGCAGCTTATTCGGACAGGGGAACCACAATGAGCAGTTCTTC
D gene: TRBD1; J gene: TRBJ2-5; clone size: NA; V gene: TRBV25-1; CDR3 protein: CASSEYTGGVGETQYF; CDR3 DNA: TGTGCCAGCAGTGAATACACAGGGGGTGTTGGGGAGACCCAGTACTTC